A single sample is the source of the 11 T cell receptor beta chains below, sequenced in a study of CD8+CD57+ T cells in acquired aplastic anemia. TCR beta VDJ and CDR3 profiles were obtained from a genomic DNA template. TCRdb recomputed calls from the reads with MiXCR, one row per CDR3 protein. There are about 110,000 distinct CDR3 sequences in the sample; around 49% occur only once, and roughly a third lies in the top ten. Sequencing used sorted CD4+, CD8+, or CD8+CD57+ T cells (not recorded which) from PBMCs. Source of these receptors: a human donor in good health, serving as a control.

The chain recombines TRBV12-3 or TRBV12-4 with TRBJ1-2; D remains unclear. V lost 4 bases and J 3 bases, leaving 9 bases between the germline ends. The CDR3 extends over 13 amino acids. CDR3: CASSSADYYGYTF. CDR3 coding DNA: TGTGCCAGCAGTTCCGCAGATTACTATGGCTACACCTTC.

In this sample, this clonotype turned up many times. V gene TRBV9 combines with J gene TRBJ2-7; D assignment may be TRBD1 or TRBD2 (5 bases each). Germline-derived CDR1 and CDR2 are SGDLS and YYNGEE. The V gene lost 4 bases and the J gene lost 0 bases, with 14 bases spanning the gap. CDR3 length: 15 amino acids. CDR3 sequence (DNA): TGTGCCAGCAGCTTAGGGACGTCTAGCTCCTACGAGCAGTACTTC. Its protein product is CASSLGTSSSYEQYF.

This clonotype was counted between two and nine times. This sequence may be a read error, since a much larger clone differs from it by one base. This sequence joins TRBV12-3 or TRBV12-4 and TRBJ1-2; a weak D match, TRBD1 (5 bases). The CDR3 has 13 amino acids. CDR3 sequence: CASSFSGHYGCTF. CDR3 in DNA: TGTGCCAGCAGTTTTTCAGGGCACTATGGCTGCACCTTC.

The CDR3 nucleotides read TGTGCCATCAGTGAAGACACTGACGAGCAGTACTTC. The encoded protein is CAISEDTDEQYF. The gene calls are TRBV10-3 and TRBJ2-7; D is uncertain. Trimming pared 3 bases from V and 5 bases from J, leaving 8 bases between. This CDR3 is 12 amino acids long. Germline loops: CDR1 ENHRY, CDR2 SYGVKD.

The rearrangement joins TRBV20-1 to TRBJ1-5, with 7 bases aligning to TRBD1. With V trimmed by 4 bases and J by 3 bases, 9 bases remained unmatched. Germline CDR1 is DFQATT and CDR2 is SNEGSKA (reference sequence). The CDR3 spans 15 residues. The CDR3 bases are TGCAGTGCTATTAGACAGGGCGGTAACAATCAGCCCCAGCATTTT. Its translation: CSAIRQGGNNQPQHF.

The rearrangement uses TRBV12-3 or TRBV12-4 and TRBJ1-1; D is undetermined. The CDR3 contains 14 residues. Deletions cut 8 bases from V and 3 bases from J, with 16 bases between. CDR3 coding DNA: TGTGCCAGCGGATCCCAAGGTATCGACACTGAAGCTTTCTTT. Amino acids: CASGSQGIDTEAFF.

This clonotype was counted ten times or more. The chain carries TRBV6-1 and TRBJ2-7; D is perhaps TRBD2 (5 bases). The CDR3 loop spans 14 amino acids. V was shortened by 4 bases and J by 0 bases, with 10 bases between the two germline ends. Germline V gene lookup returns CDR1 MNHNS and CDR2 SASEGT. The CDR3 reads CASSAGLASYEQYF. CDR3 DNA sequence: TGTGCCAGCAGTGCCGGACTGGCCTCCTACGAGCAGTACTTC.

CDR3 bases: TGTGCCAGCAGCCAAATCCGGGACAGGGGTACTGAAGCTTTCTTT. This translates into CASSQIRDRGTEAFF. V and J are TRBV4-2 and TRBJ1-1; TRBD1 matches at 10 bases. Germline V CDR1 and CDR2: LGHNA, YNFKEQ. The V and J ends lost 2 bases and 5 bases, in that order; junction bases with no gene match: 5. The CDR3 has 15 residues.

At least ten counts were recorded for this clonotype. The V and J genes are TRBV3-1 and TRBJ1-1; 9 bases align to TRBD1. Germline loops: CDR1 LGHDT, CDR2 YNNKEL (reference sequence). Unmatched junction bases numbered 5, after V lost 3 bases and J lost 3 bases. The CDR3 totals 15 residues. In nucleotides, the CDR3 is TGTGCCAGCAGCCACGGGACAGGGATGGACACTGAAGCTTTCTTT. Amino acid sequence: CASSHGTGMDTEAFF.

Note on this clonotype: The junction and the germline gene differ at one end; a read error may be behind it. The V and J genes are TRBV10-3 and TRBJ1-4; D may be TRBD1 (5 bases). This CDR3 has 14 amino acids. Per germline, CDR1 ENHRY and CDR2 SYGVKD. CDR3 loop: CAGNQGKGNEKPFF. As DNA, the CDR3 is TGTGCCGGCAATCAGGGAAAGGGTAATGAAAAACCGTTTTTT.

This clonotype was seen repeatedly, ten times or more. The rearrangement joins TRBV12-3 or TRBV12-4 to TRBJ1-2; D ambiguous. Trimming shortened V by 1 base and J by 8 bases, and 11 bases separated the two germline ends. There are 13 residues in the CDR3. CDR3: CASSLVIGLGYTF. The DNA of the CDR3 is TGTGCCAGCAGTTTAGTTATAGGTCTGGGCTACACCTTC.